What follows are 24 T cell receptor beta chains derived from one specimen sequenced in a study of blood T cell repertoires in COVID-19. Sequencing was performed with immunoSEQ multiplex PCR; in TCRdb, only in-frame clones are kept and a portion is missing. The sample carries about 180,000 clones, 88% recorded once. Material: PBMCs or T cells enriched from blood (not recorded which). These receptors came from a woman aged 18-30 years who had recovered from COVID-19.

The rearrangement uses TRBV2 and TRBJ2-2; D is ambiguous. This CDR3 comprises 18 residues. V dropped 5 bases and J dropped 4 bases, with 23 bases sitting between them. Germline lookup yields CDR1 SNHLY and CDR2 FYNNEI. This chain's CDR3 is CASSFPLTSDSSTGELFF. Written as DNA, the CDR3 is TGTGCCAGCAGTTTCCCTTTGACCTCCGACTCATCCACCGGGGAGCTGTTTTTT.

The J gene is TRBJ2-4, the V gene TRBV2; D remains ambiguous. Per germline, CDR1 SNHLY and CDR2 FYNNEI. V gave up 10 bases and J gave up 5 bases, with 18 bases separating them. This CDR3 has 14 amino acids. CDR3 residues: CATKLVLGENIQYF. In DNA, the CDR3 is TGTGCCACCAAGCTGGTGTTGGGCGAAAACATTCAGTACTTC.

In its sample, this clone was seen many times. The rearrangement links TRBV21-1 to TRBJ1-1. TRBV21-1 is reported as a pseudogene. The CDR3 has 20 residues. The CDR3 is CASSKAKGGAKPKRKREAFF. As DNA, the CDR3 is TGTGCCAGCAGCAAAGCCAAGGGGGGGGCTAAACCTAAGCGTAAGCGAGAAGCTTTCTTT.

With respect to this clone: The same CDR3 arises from other DNA sequences in this sample as well. V gene TRBV19 combines with J gene TRBJ2-7; 10 nucleotides agree with TRBD1. The V segment lost 6 bases and the J segment 3 bases; nucleotides outside the gene matches: 2. Germline V CDR1 and CDR2: LNHDA, SQIVND (reference sequence). The CDR3 length is 13 residues. The CDR3 spells CASSRDRGYEQYF. DNA of the CDR3: TGTGCCAGTAGCCGGGACAGGGGCTACGAGCAGTACTTC.

The gene calls are TRBV5-1 and TRBJ2-7; the D gene is possibly TRBD1 (5 bases). Per the germline V gene, CDR1 is SGHRS and CDR2 is YFSETQ. The CDR3 has 13 residues. V lost 2 bases and J lost 2, with 8 bases in between. CDR3 DNA: TGCGCCAGCAGCTTATTAGGGGCCTACGAGCAGTACTTC. Translated: CASSLLGAYEQYF.

The CDR3, as DNA: TGCGCCAGCAGCCAAGATGACGGGGGGATGTACAATGAGCAGTTCTTC. Its protein product is CASSQDDGGMYNEQFF. V and J are TRBV4-3 and TRBJ2-1; 7 nucleotides match TRBD2. With V trimmed by 0 bases and J by 4 bases, 6 bases remained unmatched. Germline V gives CDR1 LGHNA, CDR2 YSLEER. The CDR3 is 16 residues long.

The chain links TRBV10-3 to TRBJ1-1; D remains unclear. V lost 0 bases to trimming and J lost 9 bases, with 11 bases between them. Germline CDR1 ENHRY, CDR2 SYGVKD. The CDR3 is made up of 13 amino acids. This chain's CDR3 is CAISESGRWKAFF. CDR3 coding DNA: TGTGCCATCAGTGAGTCAGGGAGGTGGAAAGCTTTCTTT.

This chain links TRBV6-2 or TRBV6-3 with TRBJ2-2; 7 nucleotides match TRBD2. The CDR3 consists of 15 residues. J gave up 5 bases and V 6 bases, and 9 bases lay outside the gene matches. Germline V lookup: CDR1 MNHEY, CDR2 SVGEGT. CDR3 region: CASSRAGVRTGELFF. CDR3 coding DNA: TGTGCCAGCAGCCGGGCGGGGGTGCGAACCGGGGAGCTGTTTTTT.

The chain carries TRBV9 and TRBJ2-7; 16 bases map to TRBD2. V gave up 5 bases and J gave up 3 bases; unmatched junction bases: 5. The CDR3 covers 16 residues. Germline CDR1 reads SGDLS; CDR2 reads YYNGEE. CDR3 nucleotide sequence: TGTGCCAGCAGTCAGGGACTAGCGGGAGGGATCTACGAGCAGTACTTC. Translation: CASSQGLAGGIYEQYF.

Only a few counts were recorded for this clone. The chain recombines TRBV7-9 with TRBJ2-7, with 10 bases identical to TRBD1. V dropped 0 bases and J dropped 3; count of bases not matched to a gene: 5. The germline CDR1 and CDR2 sequences are SEHNR and FQNEAQ (reference sequence). This CDR3 comprises 16 residues. The CDR3 spells CASSLAGDRGVYEQYF. As DNA, the CDR3 is TGTGCCAGCAGCTTAGCAGGGGACAGGGGAGTCTACGAGCAGTACTTC. The full variable domain, completed using reference TRBV7-9 and TRBJ2-7, is DTGVSQNPRHKITKRGQNVTFRCDPISEHNRLYWYRQTLGQGPEFLTYFQNEAQLEKSRLLSDRFSAERPKGSFSTLEIQRTEQGDSAMYLCASSLAGDRGVYEQYFGPGTRLTVT.

The chain has TRBV9 and TRBJ2-7, with a possible D match to TRBD2 (6 bases). The CDR3 has 13 amino acids. Per germline, CDR1 SGDLS and CDR2 YYNGEE. V was pared by 4 bases and J by 7 bases, with 15 bases between. Here the CDR3 DNA reads TGTGCCAGCAGCTTAGCGGACTTGGGGGAGCAGTACTTC. It specifies CASSLADLGEQYF. The complete variable domain, with remaining parts taken from reference TRBV9 and TRBJ2-7, reads DSGVTQTPKHLITATGQRVTLRCSPRSGDLSVYWYQQSLDQGLQFLIQYYNGEERAKGNILERFSAQQFPDLHSELNLSSLELGDSALYFCASSLADLGEQYFGPGTRLTVT.

For the CDR3, the DNA is TGTGCCAGCTCTCGTGAGGGCGGTCGAAACAATGAGCAGTTCTTC. Residues: CASSREGGRNNEQFF. The chain combines TRBV18 with TRBJ2-1, with D perhaps TRBD2 (5 bases). V was clipped by 6 bases and J by 5 bases, with 17 bases between them. This CDR3 has 15 residues. Germline-derived CDR1 and CDR2 are KGHSH and LQKENI. The full variable domain, with the rest looked up from reference TRBV18 and TRBJ2-1, is NAGVMQNPRHLVRRRGQEARLRCSPMKGHSHVYWYRQLPEEGLKFMVYLQKENIIDESGMPKERFSAEFPKEGPSILRIQQVVRGDSAAYFCASSREGGRNNEQFFGPGTRLTVL.

The rearrangement joins TRBV29-1 to TRBJ2-1; 14 bases are a match to TRBD2. Germline V gives CDR1 SQVTM, CDR2 ANQGSEA. This CDR3 contains 16 residues. After removal of 6 bases from V and 2 bases from J, the junction contained 6 bases not matched to a gene. CDR3 in amino acids: CSVDKGLAGAYNEQFF. The CDR3 DNA is TGCAGCGTGGACAAGGGACTAGCGGGGGCCTACAATGAGCAGTTCTTC.

The V and J genes are TRBV7-2 and TRBJ2-5; 7 positions agree with TRBD2. CDR1 and CDR2 from the germline V gene are SGHTA and FQGNSA. V shed 2 bases, J shed 2 bases, and the junction held 17 bases outside the gene matches. This CDR3 is built from 19 residues. The CDR3: CASSLTPGRSGTFQETQYF. DNA of the CDR3: TGTGCCAGCAGCTTAACTCCGGGGAGGAGCGGGACCTTTCAAGAGACCCAGTACTTC.

The chain joins TRBV2 to TRBJ2-2, with TRBD2 matching over 9 bases. Germline V gene sequence: CDR1 SNHLY, CDR2 FYNNEI. This CDR3 comprises 15 residues. The V and J ends lost 7 bases and 1 base, in that order; junction bases with no gene match: 4. CDR3 amino acids: CASTMTSGNTGELFF. Written as DNA, the CDR3 is TGTGCCAGCACTATGACTAGCGGGAACACCGGGGAGCTGTTTTTT.

The chain links TRBV29-1 to TRBJ2-1; a possible D gene is TRBD2 (6 bases). CDR3 length: 14 amino acids. Germline V gene sequence: CDR1 SQVTM, CDR2 ANQGSEA. The CDR3 region has the DNA TGCAGTGGTGGGGTCGGGGGTACCTACAATGAGCAGTTCTTC. It specifies CSGGVGGTYNEQFF.

Turning to this clone: A junction boundary mismatches the germline segment, possibly from a read error. This sequence joins TRBV7-7 and TRBJ2-2; D gene uncertain. The CDR3 loop spans 15 amino acids. Germline V CDR1 and CDR2: SSHAT, FNYEAQ (reference sequence). The CDR3 DNA sequence: TGTGCTAGCAGCTTAGACTCGATCGACACCGGGGAGCTGTTTTTT. Protein sequence: CASSLDSIDTGELFF.

V and J are TRBV1 and TRBJ2-7; the tabulated D call, TRBD2, remains unverified against the DNA. TRBV1 is tagged as a pseudogene. The CDR3 totals 15 residues. DNA for the CDR3: TGCACCAGCAGCCCAAACAGACTAGCGACATACGAGCAGTACTTC. This translates into CTSSPNRLATYEQYF.

This rearrangement joins TRBV5-1 to TRBJ2-2; TRBD1 aligns across 7 bases. J was trimmed by 2 bases and V by 1 base; bases with no gene match: 2. CDR1 is SGHRS, CDR2 YFSETQ, per germline. The CDR3 loop spans 15 amino acids. For the CDR3, the DNA is TGCGCCAGCAGCTTGTCAGGGGGAAACACCGGGGAGCTGTTTTTT. This codes for CASSLSGGNTGELFF.

The chain joins TRBV12-3 or TRBV12-4 to TRBJ1-6; D unclear. The CDR3 consists of 12 residues. With 6 bases removed from V and 11 bases from J, the gap between germline ends came to 11 bases. The DNA of the CDR3 is TGTGCCAGCAGGCTCTCGGTGGCACCCCTCCACTTT. It codes for CASRLSVAPLHF.

The chain recombines TRBV12-3 or TRBV12-4 with TRBJ1-1; D gene unclear. With 3 bases removed from V and 0 bases from J, the gap between germline ends came to 5 bases. The CDR3 is made up of 13 amino acids. The CDR3: CASSFSLNTEAFF. CDR3 nucleotide sequence: TGTGCCAGCAGTTTTTCCTTGAACACTGAAGCTTTCTTT.

The chain couples TRBV11-3 to TRBJ2-7; weak D call: TRBD2 (6 bases). Germline CDR1 is SGHNT and CDR2 is YENEEA. The CDR3 has 18 amino acids. Trimming took 3 bases from V and 2 from J, leaving 23 bases between them. The CDR3 coding sequence is TGTGCCAGCAGCTTTAAATTACTAGCTCGACGGGATACCTACGAGCAGTACTTC. Its protein product is CASSFKLLARRDTYEQYF.

The rearrangement joins TRBV10-3 to TRBJ1-1, with a tentative D call TRBD1 (6 bases). Germline CDR1 reads ENHRY; CDR2 reads SYGVKD. Deletions cut 7 bases from V and 7 bases from J, with 22 bases between. This CDR3 is 15 amino acids long. The CDR3 spells CAIKHTTGLMNEAFF. CDR3 sequence (DNA): TGTGCCATCAAGCACACTACAGGGCTGATGAATGAAGCTTTCTTT.

J is TRBJ2-2 and V is TRBV2, with D maybe TRBD2 (6 bases). Germline CDR1 reads SNHLY; CDR2 reads FYNNEI. V was shortened by 7 bases and J by 5 bases, with 14 bases between the two germline ends. The CDR3 totals 14 residues. The CDR3: CASIGGAGTGELFF. The CDR3 DNA reads as TGTGCCAGCATAGGAGGGGCTGGGACCGGGGAGCTGTTTTTT.